This T cell receptor beta chain appears in the sequencing data of a study of response to subunit inactivated influenza vaccine. Study-wide points: Each seasonal influenza vaccination recruits few new T cells, the authors suggested.

This CDR3 is 13 amino acids long. Germline-derived CDR1 and CDR2 are DFQATT and SNEGSKA (reference sequence). The germline V and J ends were trimmed by 7 bases and 2 bases, with 15 bases remaining between them. Of note for this clonotype: As yet, its antigen is unknown.

From the RT-PCR reads, TCRdb called clonotypes with MiXCR, one entry per CDR3 protein. The sample shows around 750,000 distinct CDR3 sequences, around 21% of them seen only once. The source material was PBMCs from blood, sampled 5 days after vaccination. The chain carries TRBV20-1 and TRBJ2-7; D perhaps matches TRBD2 (5 bases). This sequence was found in a man aged 45 to 65 who received an inactivated influenza vaccine. CDR3 sequence (DNA): TGCAGTGTCGGAGACACTAGAACCTACGAGCAGTACTTC. It translates to CSVGDTRTYEQYF.